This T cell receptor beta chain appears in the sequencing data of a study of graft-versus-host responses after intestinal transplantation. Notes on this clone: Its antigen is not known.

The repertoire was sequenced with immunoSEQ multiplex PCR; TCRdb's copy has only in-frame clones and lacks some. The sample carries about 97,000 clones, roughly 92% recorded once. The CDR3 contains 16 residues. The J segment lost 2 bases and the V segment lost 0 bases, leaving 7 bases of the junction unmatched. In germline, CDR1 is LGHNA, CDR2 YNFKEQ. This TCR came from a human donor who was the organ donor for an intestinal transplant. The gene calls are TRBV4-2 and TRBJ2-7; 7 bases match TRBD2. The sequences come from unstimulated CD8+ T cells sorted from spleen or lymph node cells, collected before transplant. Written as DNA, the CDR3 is TGTGCCAGCAGCCAAGATGTGGGGGGGGGTACCTACGAGCAGTACTTC. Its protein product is CASSQDVGGGTYEQYF.